The subject of this entry is one TCR beta chain. In the study's own analysis: By means of reference gene primer amplification, nucleated cell counts were estimated. The repertoire was sequenced with immunoSEQ multiplex PCR; TCRdb's copy has only in-frame clones and lacks some. D and trimming were read from the DNA, whereas the V and J calls and clone size are those reported in that table. This sample carries roughly 150,000 clones, around 85% of them seen once, and the ten largest clones take 5%. This sample is drawn from a study of blood T cell repertoires in COVID-19. The TCR sequence derives from a human donor in a cohort sampled during active COVID-19. Source material: peripheral blood.

CDR3: CASSSGYSQPQHF. CDR3 nucleotides: TGTGCCAGCAGTTCGGGGTATAGTCAGCCCCAGCATTTT. The chain joins TRBV6-6 to TRBJ1-5; no clear D gene. The CDR3 totals 13 residues. V lost 4 bases and J 6 bases, leaving 10 bases between the germline ends. The V gene's germline CDR1 is MNHNY and CDR2 SVGAGI (reference sequence).